The next 14 T cell receptor beta chains were all read from a single sample in a study of post-analysis software for immune sequencing data (dated by TCRdb to between 2014 and 2017). The library was produced with PCR. The listed sequencing device is Illumina HiSeq 2500. Unique molecular identifiers were incorporated into TCR beta cDNA libraries to reduce PCR and sequencing biases. Clones were called with MiXCR by TCRdb after fastp trimmed the public reads at Q25, and only in-frame beta chains were retained. Every distinct CDR3 protein forms one entry, paired with its most common genes and DNA. The table for this sample lists more than 500,000 distinct CDR3 sequences; under 40% of them were counted only once. About 5.6% of the sample is in the top ten clones. What the study reported, not specific to this receptor: Significantly higher frequencies in patients than in controls were found for several TRBV segments, including TRBV5-6, TRBV5-1 and TRBV20-1.

Antigens for these TCRs are unknown. Sequencing input: blood. All receptors come from a girl aged 2-17 years with multiple sclerosis.

This sequence joins TRBV6-1 and TRBJ2-1, with 10 bases matching TRBD1. The ends lost 6 bases at V and 6 bases at J; junction bases unmatched: 5. There are 14 residues in the CDR3. The germline gives CDR1 MNHNS, CDR2 SASEGT. The CDR3 DNA is TGTGCCAGCAGAACCGGGACAGGGGCCAATGAGCAGTTCTTC. This gives the protein CASRTGTGANEQFF.

Only a few counts were recorded for this clonotype. This CDR3 reads CASIRPTNTEAFF. The CDR3 DNA reads as TGTGCCAGCATTCGTCCCACGAACACTGAAGCTTTCTTT. The chain carries TRBV6-1 and TRBJ1-1; no clear D gene. V was trimmed by 7 bases and J by 1 base, leaving 10 bases between them. CDR1 is MNHNS and CDR2 is SASEGT in the germline V gene. The CDR3 length is 13 residues.

The chain has TRBV6-6 and TRBJ2-4, with a possible D match to TRBD1 (6 bases). The J call may not be correct, given that the DNA end is closer to TRBJ2-7. The CDR3 runs 14 residues. Germline CDR1 and CDR2: MNHNY and SVGAGI (reference sequence). This CDR3 is CASSYPDRSYEQYF. The CDR3 nucleotides read TGTGCCAGCAGTTACCCTGACAGGTCCTACGAGCAGTACTTC.

Remarks on this clonotype: One end of the junction does not line up with germline, which may come from a read error. The V gene is TRBV3-1, the J gene TRBJ2-1, with 11 bases that match TRBD2. The CDR3 is 15 amino acids. CDR1 and CDR2 from the germline V gene are LGHDT and YNNKEL (reference sequence). CDR3 nucleotides: TGTGCCAGCAGCCAGGGACTAGCGGTCTACAGTGAGCAGTTCTTC. Protein product: CASSQGLAVYSEQFF.

This clonotype was seen at least ten times. The V call is TRBV29-1, the J call TRBJ2-3; 7 positions agree with TRBD1. Germline-derived CDR1 and CDR2 are SQVTM and ANQGSEA. V dropped 6 bases and J dropped 2; count of bases not matched to a gene: 8. The CDR3 spans 14 residues. CDR3 residues: CSVLDRAFTDTQYF. The CDR3 region has the DNA TGCAGCGTCCTAGACAGGGCCTTCACAGATACGCAGTATTTT.

The chain has TRBV10-3 and TRBJ1-2; 12 nucleotides agree with TRBD1. The CDR3 is made up of 14 amino acids. V was clipped by 7 bases and J by 4 bases; unmatched bases: 4. The germline gives CDR1 ENHRY, CDR2 SYGVKD. CDR3 nucleotides: TGTGCCATCATGGGACAGGGGGCGTCCTATGGCTACACCTTC. It is translated as CAIMGQGASYGYTF.

The chain joins TRBV3-1 to TRBJ1-2; D may be TRBD1 (5 bases). Germline lookup yields CDR1 LGHDT and CDR2 YNNKEL (reference sequence). V dropped 1 base and J dropped 4 bases, with 16 bases sitting between them. The length of the CDR3 is 16 residues. The CDR3 DNA is TGTGCCAGCAGCCAAGGGGGCACCGCGGACCGCTATGGCTACACCTTC. It yields the protein CASSQGGTADRYGYTF.

V usage is TRBV5-1 and J usage is TRBJ2-3; possible D gene TRBD1, 6 bases. The V gene lost 0 bases and the J gene lost 5 bases, with 16 bases spanning the gap. The CDR3 sequence is 16 residues long. CDR1 SGHRS and CDR2 YFSETQ come from the germline V gene. Here the CDR3 reads CASSLALGGGGDTQYF. The CDR3 DNA reads as TGCGCCAGCAGCTTGGCTTTAGGGGGTGGAGGAGATACGCAGTATTTT.

This clonotype was counted ten times or more. The chain joins TRBV7-6 to TRBJ2-7; D not certain. Germline CDR1 is SGHVS and CDR2 is FNYEAQ. Trimming stripped 8 bases from V and 5 bases from J, with 10 bases between. This CDR3 is 11 amino acids long. CDR3 DNA sequence: TGTGCCAGCGGAAGGAAAAACGAGCAGTACTTC. Protein product: CASGRKNEQYF. Together with reference TRBV7-6 and TRBJ2-7, the CDR3 gives the full variable domain: GAGVSQSPRYKVTKRGQDVALRCDPISGHVSLYWYRQALGQGPEFLTYFNYEAQQDKSGLPNDRFSAERPEGSISTLTIQRTEQRDSAMYRCASGRKNEQYFGPGTRLTVT.

V is TRBV9 and J is TRBJ1-2, with D maybe TRBD1 (6 bases). CDR1 and CDR2 from the germline V gene are SGDLS and YYNGEE. There are 15 residues in the CDR3. V was trimmed by 0 bases and J by 0 bases, leaving 9 bases between them. CDR3 amino acids: CASSVGGQSNYGYTF. The CDR3 DNA sequence: TGTGCCAGCAGCGTAGGGGGACAATCTAACTATGGCTACACCTTC.

The CDR3 spells CATSDPQGARGVTQYF. DNA of the CDR3: TGTGCCACCAGTGATCCCCAGGGAGCCAGGGGTGTGACCCAGTACTTC. The chain couples TRBV24-1 to TRBJ2-5, with D tentatively TRBD1 (6 bases). There are 16 residues in the CDR3. CDR1 and CDR2 (germline): KGHDR, SFDVKD. Trimming took 3 bases from V and 7 from J, leaving 20 bases between them.

The chain couples TRBV29-1 to TRBJ1-1; perhaps TRBD1 as D (5 bases). The CDR3 consists of 12 residues. Trimming removed 4 bases from V and 4 bases from J, with 10 bases in between. From germline, CDR1 is SQVTM and CDR2 ANQGSEA. DNA of the CDR3: TGCAGCGTTGTAGGGGCCAGCACTGAAGCTTTCTTT. It codes for CSVVGASTEAFF.

This clonotype has a single count. The chain couples TRBV9 to TRBJ1-1; D gene ambiguous. The V gene lost 2 bases and the J gene lost 3 bases, with 11 bases spanning the gap. The germline CDR1 and CDR2 sequences are SGDLS and YYNGEE. The CDR3 extends over 14 amino acids. Written as DNA, the CDR3 is TGTGCCAGCAGCGTGGGCAGCATGGACACTGAAGCTTTCTTT. Residues: CASSVGSMDTEAFF.

The chain carries TRBV3-1 and TRBJ2-5, with D unclear. Trimming shortened V by 5 bases and J by 2 bases, and 12 bases separated the two germline ends. Germline V gene sequence: CDR1 LGHDT, CDR2 YNNKEL (reference sequence). CDR3 size: 14 residues. The CDR3 is CASSTRVGQETQYF. DNA for the CDR3: TGTGCCAGCAGCACAAGAGTGGGACAAGAGACCCAGTACTTC.